This section outlines one T cell receptor (beta chain) sequence together with its context. Its antigen is still unknown. Trimming stripped 0 bases from V and 4 bases from J, with 7 bases between. The CDR3 is 13 amino acids. From germline, CDR1 is MNHEY and CDR2 SMNVEV (reference sequence). The data derive from a study of cytomegalovirus exposure and HLA in healthy donors. Study outcomes and limitations: Reportedly, TCR beta sequences accurately predicted HLA-A and HLA-B alleles in most subjects.

Use of 60 Vbeta and 13 Jbeta primers characterized the PCR. Assay: immunoSEQ multiplex PCR; the TCRdb copy retains only in-frame clones and omits some. The table records some 130,000 clones, nearly 85% of them present only once. The sample was PBMCs. The V call is TRBV27, the J call TRBJ2-7; D unresolved. The receptor was derived from a boy younger than 18 in good health and CMV-seronegative. Written as DNA, the CDR3 is TGTGCCAGCAGTTTATCAGTCCGGTACGAGCAGTACTTC. This sequence encodes CASSLSVRYEQYF.